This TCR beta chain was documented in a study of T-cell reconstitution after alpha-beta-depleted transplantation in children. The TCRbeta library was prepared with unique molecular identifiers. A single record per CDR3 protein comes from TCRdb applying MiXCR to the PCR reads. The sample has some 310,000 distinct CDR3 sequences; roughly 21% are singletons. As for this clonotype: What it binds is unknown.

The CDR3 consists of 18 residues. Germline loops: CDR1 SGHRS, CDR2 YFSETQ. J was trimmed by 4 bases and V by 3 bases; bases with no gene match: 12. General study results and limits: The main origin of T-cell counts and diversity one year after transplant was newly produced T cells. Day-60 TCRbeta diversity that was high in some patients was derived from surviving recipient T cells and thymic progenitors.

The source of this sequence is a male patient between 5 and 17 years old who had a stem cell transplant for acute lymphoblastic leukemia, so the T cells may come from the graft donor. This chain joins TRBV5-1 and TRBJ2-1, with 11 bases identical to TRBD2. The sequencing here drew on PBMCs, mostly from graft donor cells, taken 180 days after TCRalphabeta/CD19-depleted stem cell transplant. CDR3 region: CASSSPRGIAGGYNEQFF. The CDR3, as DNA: TGCGCCAGCAGCTCCCCTCGGGGAATAGCGGGAGGGTACAATGAGCAGTTCTTC.